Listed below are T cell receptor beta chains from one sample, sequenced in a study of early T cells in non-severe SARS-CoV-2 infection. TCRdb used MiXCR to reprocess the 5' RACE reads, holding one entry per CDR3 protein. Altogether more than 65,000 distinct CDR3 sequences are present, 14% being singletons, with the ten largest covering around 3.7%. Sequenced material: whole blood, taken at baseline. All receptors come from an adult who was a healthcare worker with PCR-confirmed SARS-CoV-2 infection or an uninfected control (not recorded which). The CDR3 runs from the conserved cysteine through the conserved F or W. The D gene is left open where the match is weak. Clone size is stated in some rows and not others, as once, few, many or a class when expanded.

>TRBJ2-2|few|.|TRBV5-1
TGCGCCAGCATCGAGCCGAACACCGGGGAGCTGTTTTTT
CASIEPNTGELFF
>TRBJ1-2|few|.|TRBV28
TGTGCCAGCAGTCCTCGAGTTTCCTATGGCTACACCTTC
CASSPRVSYGYTF
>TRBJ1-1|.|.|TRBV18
TGTGCCAGCTCACGGGAGAGGACCACTGAAGCTTTCTTT
CASSRERTTEAFF
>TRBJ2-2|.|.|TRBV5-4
TGTGCCAGCAGCTTGGTGAAGGGGGCCGGGGAGCTGTTTTTT
CASSLVKGAGELFF
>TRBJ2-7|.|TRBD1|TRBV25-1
TGTGCCAGCAGTAACACCGGGACAGGGACCTACGAGCAGTACTTC
CASSNTGTGTYEQYF
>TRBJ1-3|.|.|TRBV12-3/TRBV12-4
TGTGCCAGCAGACAGAGCTCGGGGGGAAACACCATATATTTT
CASRQSSGGNTIYF
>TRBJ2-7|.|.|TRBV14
TGTGCCAGCAGCCAAGATCAGGGAGTTACCTACGAGCAGTACTTC
CASSQDQGVTYEQYF
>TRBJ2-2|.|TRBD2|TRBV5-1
TGCGCCAGCAGCTCCTCCTACGCGGGAGGGCCGAACGGGGAGCTGTTTTTT
CASSSSYAGGPNGELFF
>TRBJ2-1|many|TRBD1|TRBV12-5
TGTGCTAGTGGTTTACAGGGGGCAGGCAATGAGCAGTTCTTC
CASGLQGAGNEQFF
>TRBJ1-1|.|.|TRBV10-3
TGTGCCATCAGGGACAGTCTGAACACTGAAGCTTTCTTT
CAIRDSLNTEAFF
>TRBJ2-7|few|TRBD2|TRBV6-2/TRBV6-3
TGTGCCAGCAGTACCCAGGCGGGAGAAAGGAAGTACTTC
CASSTQAGERKYF
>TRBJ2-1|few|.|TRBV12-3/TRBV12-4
TGTGCCAGCAGGACCTATGCCGGCAATGAGCAGTTCTTC
CASRTYAGNEQFF
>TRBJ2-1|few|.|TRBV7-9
TGTGCCAGCAACTCCCAGGCCTACAATGAGCAGTTCTTC
CASNSQAYNEQFF
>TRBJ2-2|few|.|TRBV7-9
TGTGCCAGCAGCGCGAGGGACCGATCTCCCGGGGAGCTGTTTTTT
CASSARDRSPGELFF
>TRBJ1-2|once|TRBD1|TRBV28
TGTGACAGCAGCCGCCCCGGGACAGCCTACTATGGCTACACCTTC
CDSSRPGTAYYGYTF